The 10 T cell receptor beta chains listed next were all sequenced from one sample in a study of naive and memory T cell subsets. Study outcomes and limitations: Possibly reflecting memory cells re-expressing CD45RA, a few larger clonotypes occurred in naive repertoires, especially CD8.

Which antigens these TCRs recognize remains unknown. An equimolar mix of two oligonucleotides served as the beta constant-region primer for TRBC1 and TRBC2. Nested alpha and beta constant-region primers with the SP2 primer drove four PCR rounds on ligated cDNA. One entry per CDR3 protein results from TCRdb running MiXCR on the UMI-ligation and nested PCR reads. The sample lists 140,000 to 150,000 distinct CDR3 sequences; 22% were seen once. Sequencing input: naive CD4+ T cells from blood. These receptors were taken from a human donor in good health.

This clonotype showed up just a few times. The rearrangement links TRBV2 to TRBJ2-5; D not certain. V dropped 4 bases and J dropped 11 bases, with 14 bases sitting between them. Germline-derived CDR1 and CDR2 are SNHLY and FYNNEI. The CDR3 spans 12 residues. CDR3: CASSARVSGQYF. The DNA of the CDR3 is TGTGCCAGCAGTGCACGTGTTAGTGGGCAGTACTTC.

The genes are TRBV2 and TRBJ1-5; D is unclear. The CDR3 runs to 14 residues. Germline V CDR1 and CDR2: SNHLY, FYNNEI. The V and J ends lost 4 bases and 6 bases respectively, with 13 bases between them. The CDR3 here is CASSGEGRSQPQHF. CDR3 in DNA: TGTGCCAGCAGTGGCGAGGGAAGGTCTCAGCCCCAGCATTTT. The entire variable domain, with the rest obtained from reference TRBV2 and TRBJ1-5, is as follows: EPEVTQTPSHQVTQMGQEVILRCVPISNHLYFYWYRQILGQKVEFLVSFYNNEISEKSEIFDDQFSVERPDGSNFTLKIRSTKLEDSAMYFCASSGEGRSQPQHFGDGTRLSIL.

V is TRBV20-1 and J is TRBJ2-7, with 12 positions matching TRBD2. The germline CDR1 and CDR2 sequences are DFQATT and SNEGSKA (reference sequence). The CDR3 has 16 residues. Trimming removed 1 base from V and 2 bases from J; junction bases left unmatched: 6. The CDR3 loop reads CSARVGLAGGPYEQYF. In DNA form, the CDR3 reads TGCAGTGCTAGAGTTGGTCTAGCGGGAGGGCCCTACGAGCAGTACTTC.

The chain combines TRBV12-3 or TRBV12-4 with TRBJ2-7, with D maybe TRBD2 (7 bases). The V gene lost 5 bases and the J gene lost 0 bases, with 11 bases spanning the gap. The CDR3 covers 14 residues. This CDR3 reads CASSGGGSSYEQYF. The CDR3 bases are TGTGCCAGCAGTGGCGGGGGCAGCTCCTACGAGCAGTACTTC.

This clonotype has only a few counts. This sequence joins TRBV20-1 and TRBJ2-3, with D unresolved. The CDR3 extends over 16 amino acids. V shed 3 bases and J shed 0 bases, with 16 bases lying between them. Looked up from germline, CDR1 is DFQATT and CDR2 is SNEGSKA (reference sequence). The CDR3 reads CSASPIQAPSTDTQYF. The CDR3, as DNA: TGCAGTGCTAGCCCGATTCAAGCACCTAGCACAGATACGCAGTATTTT.

At least ten counts were recorded for this clonotype. The chain couples TRBV18 to TRBJ2-3; weak D call: TRBD2 (5 bases). CDR3 size: 15 residues. V dropped 1 base and J dropped 0 bases, with 8 bases sitting between them. Germline values: CDR1 KGHSH, CDR2 LQKENI. The CDR3 coding sequence is TGTGCCAGCTCACCACTGAGGGCGAGCACAGATACGCAGTATTTT. Translating gives CASSPLRASTDTQYF.

This clonotype came up a few times. The chain carries TRBV10-3 and TRBJ2-5; no clear D. V lost 3 bases, J lost 0 bases, and 8 bases lay in between. Per germline, CDR1 ENHRY and CDR2 SYGVKD. CDR3 length equals 14 residues. In DNA form, the CDR3 reads TGTGCCATCAGTGACCCTGGGTACCAAGAGACCCAGTACTTC. Translated: CAISDPGYQETQYF.

This clonotype has a count of ten or more. The chain recombines TRBV5-4 with TRBJ2-3; D gene uncertain. The CDR3 consists of 13 residues. Germline V gene lookup returns CDR1 SGHNT and CDR2 YYREEE (reference sequence). V was shortened by 4 bases and J by 2 bases, with 8 bases between the two germline ends. CDR3 loop: CASSQDNTDTQYF. The CDR3 nucleotides read TGTGCCAGCAGCCAGGATAACACAGATACGCAGTATTTT.

This clonotype has only a few counts. The genes are TRBV6-2 or TRBV6-3 and TRBJ2-3; D perhaps matches TRBD1 (5 bases). Per germline, CDR1 MNHEY and CDR2 SVGEGT. The CDR3 loop spans 16 amino acids. V was clipped by 0 bases and J by 6 bases, with 16 bases between them. The CDR3 DNA is TGTGCCAGCAGTTACTCGTACGCGAAGGGGCGGGATACGCAGTATTTT. This codes for CASSYSYAKGRDTQYF.

The table lists this clonotype with a few counts. The chain carries TRBV2 and TRBJ2-1, with D possibly being TRBD2 (5 bases). The CDR3 sequence is 14 residues long. Germline-derived CDR1 and CDR2 are SNHLY and FYNNEI. V was clipped by 10 bases and J by 8 bases, with 21 bases between them. The DNA for the CDR3 is TGTGCCACCAGCCGGACCAAAGCGGCGGATGAGCAGTTCTTC. Protein: CATSRTKAADEQFF.